This entry features one T cell receptor beta chain sequence. Its specificity is unknown. CDR3 size: 16 residues. The J segment lost 4 bases and the V segment lost 6 bases, leaving 14 bases of the junction unmatched. The sample comes from a study of naive and memory T cell subsets. Study observations and caveats: Over 95% of naive TCR sequences appeared only once after error correction, unlike memory subsets.

Both TRBC1 and TRBC2 were covered by a beta constant-region primer of two equimolar oligonucleotides. Each CDR3 protein gets one entry after TCRdb re-called the UMI-ligation and nested PCR reads with MiXCR. The table lists 120,000 to 150,000 distinct CDR3 sequences, over 15% of them singletons. The chain combines TRBV12-3 or TRBV12-4 with TRBJ2-7; 8 nucleotides agree with TRBD2. The clonotype originates from a human donor in good health. Sequenced sample: naive CD4+ T cells from blood. The CDR3 spells CASSPDSGNYKYEQYF. CDR3 sequence (DNA): TGTGCCAGCAGCCCCGATAGCGGGAACTACAAATACGAGCAGTACTTC.